Reported below is one T cell receptor beta chain. Cohorts were determined from participant-reported clinical history. Resolution of symptoms, clearance, or two negative PCRs was present in recovered Cohort 3 donors. In germline, CDR1 is LNHDA, CDR2 SQIVND (reference sequence). The CDR3 consists of 14 residues. V was clipped by 4 bases and J by 6 bases; unmatched bases: 5. The data are from a study of blood T cell repertoires in COVID-19. About the study: Samples came from the United States, Italy and Spain, spanning acute and convalescent COVID-19.

Data came from immunoSEQ multiplex PCR; TCRdb stores just in-frame clones and leaves some out. Of more than 250,000 clones listed, 70% to 90% are singletons. This receptor was taken from a woman aged 25 to 45 who had recovered from COVID-19. The chain couples TRBV19 to TRBJ1-5; 8 bases fit TRBD1. What was sequenced was PBMCs or T cells enriched from blood (not recorded which). The CDR3, as DNA: TGTGCCAGTAGTACCCGACAGGGGACTCAGCCCCAGCATTTT. This translates into CASSTRQGTQPQHF.